A selection of T cell receptor beta chains follows, all from one sample in a study of beta chain features in type 1 diabetes. The table came from immunoSEQ multiplex PCR; TCRdb's copy has only in-frame clones and leaves some out. The profile covers about 410,000 clones, with roughly 14% appearing a single time and 0.035% to 0.045% taken by the ten largest. Sequences were obtained from naive CD4+ T cells from blood. The receptors shown here come from a man aged 25-45 years in good health. Each CDR3 is given with its conserved first and last residue.

>TRBJ2-7|17|TRBV27
CASPEAAGRASNYEQYF
>TRBJ2-7|16|TRBV25-1
CASSESQSTGSYEQYF
>TRBJ2-1|14|TRBV9
CASSPLGPRDEQFF
>TRBJ2-1|15|TRBV15
CATSRESPLNNEQFF
>TRBJ1-1|14|TRBV4-1
CASSHGGEYTEAFF
>TRBJ2-3|11|TRBV6-6
CASAYTDTQYF
>TRBJ1-1|13|TRBV6-1
CASSATGYTEAFF
>TRBJ2-1|15|TRBV7-3
CASSSRELGYNEQFF
>TRBJ2-4|15|TRBV9
CASSVAGGPKNIQYF
>TRBJ1-1|13|TRBV6-1
CASRRDLNTEAFF
>TRBJ2-1|15|TRBV18
CASSPRDRVNNEQFF
>TRBJ1-1|11|TRBV25-1
CASTLTGKAFF
>TRBJ2-7|13|TRBV29-1
CSVEDPDSYEQYF
>TRBJ2-1|13|TRBV5-1
CASNRGSNNEQFF
>TRBJ2-5|16|TRBV11-3
CASSPSGLAAQETQYF
>TRBJ2-1|15|TRBV10-3
CAISEGLTSDNEQFF
>TRBJ2-2|15|TRBV30
CAWIGGGRATGELFF
>TRBJ2-3|15|TRBV7-2
CASSLGAGGLDTQYF
>TRBJ2-6|17|TRBV7-9
CASSFPPPSSGANVLTF
>TRBJ1-4|13|TRBV30
CAYDRERYEKLFF
>TRBJ1-2|18|TRBV7-8
CASSPSRSGRRANYGYTF
>TRBJ2-3|13|TRBV6-5
CASRRGGHDTQYF
>TRBJ2-6|13|TRBV7-2
CASRLSGANVLTF
>TRBJ2-5|15|TRBV5-4
CASSLEGLALETQYF
>TRBJ1-6|12|TRBV30
CAWTLHNSPLHF
>TRBJ2-5|13|TRBV18
CASSPQYLETQYF
>TRBJ2-5|13|TRBV30
CAWSVRITGAQYF
>TRBJ2-5|14|TRBV10-3
CAISAGTLQETQYF
>TRBJ2-5|17|TRBV4-1
CASSQRNRPGGQETQYF
>TRBJ2-3|16|TRBV11-2
CASSLVMGELPDTQYF
>TRBJ2-5|14|TRBV4-3
CASSPGSGGETQYF
>TRBJ2-7|13|TRBV10-3
CAISLTGRSEQYF
>TRBJ2-3|19|TRBV11-2
CASSPIRKVAGYHTDTQYF
>TRBJ2-3|15|TRBV4-2
CASSPPTSGRDTQYF
>TRBJ2-3|13|TRBV10-3
CASRDQGGDTQYF
>TRBJ1-4|15|TRBV7-8
CASSLDEGFGEKLFF
>TRBJ2-1|17|TRBV7-2
CASSPRLVGIFNNEQFF
>TRBJ1-2|14|TRBV11-3
CASSLGQGTYGYTF
>TRBJ1-2|15|TRBV10-2
CASSVTRDSLYGYTF
>TRBJ1-6|13|TRBV21-1
CASKRQGGSPLHF
>TRBJ2-7|10|TRBV6-5
CASSHYEQYF
>TRBJ2-3|15|TRBV18
CASSPTSGFTDTQYF
>TRBJ2-1|14|TRBV5-1
CASSFPPGYNEQFF
>TRBJ1-1|17|TRBV5-1
CASSTLGQGAFGTEAFF
>TRBJ1-4|14|TRBV2
CASRVVQLNEKLFF
>TRBJ2-3|15|TRBV7-9
CASSVTLSSTDTQYF
>TRBJ1-1|13|TRBV5-4
CASSSGINTEAFF
>TRBJ2-1|15|TRBV6-1
CASSEQAASYNEQFF
>TRBJ2-5|16|TRBV6-6
CASSRQGQGYQETQYF
>TRBJ2-1|13|TRBV6-4
CASSRDSGNEQFF
>TRBJ1-5|15|TRBV7-2
CASSLAVNINQPQHF
>TRBJ2-3|17|TRBV7-2
CASSPAGTRSNTDTQYF
>TRBJ1-1|13|TRBV7-9
CASSYSGAAEAFF
>TRBJ1-1|17|TRBV9
CASSVEGQRLKYTEAFF
>TRBJ2-2|12|TRBV5-6
CASTIGSGELFF